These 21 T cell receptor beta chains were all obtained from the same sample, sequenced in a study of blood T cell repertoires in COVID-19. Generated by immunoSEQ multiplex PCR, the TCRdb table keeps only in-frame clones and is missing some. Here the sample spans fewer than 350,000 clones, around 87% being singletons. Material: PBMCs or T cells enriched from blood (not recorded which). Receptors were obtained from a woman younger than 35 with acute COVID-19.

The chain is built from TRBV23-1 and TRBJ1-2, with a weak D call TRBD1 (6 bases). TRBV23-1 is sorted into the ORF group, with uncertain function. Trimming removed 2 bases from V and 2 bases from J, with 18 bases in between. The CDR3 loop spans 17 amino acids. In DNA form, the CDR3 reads TGCGCCAGCAGTCAACCTAATCCAGGACAGAGCAACTATGGCTACACCTTC. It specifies CASSQPNPGQSNYGYTF.

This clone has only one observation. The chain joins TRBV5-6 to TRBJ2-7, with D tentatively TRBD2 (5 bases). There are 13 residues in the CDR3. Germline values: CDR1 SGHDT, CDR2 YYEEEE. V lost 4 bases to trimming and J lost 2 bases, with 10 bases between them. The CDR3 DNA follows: TGTGCCAGCAGCCCGGACGGGACCTACGAGCAGTACTTC. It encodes CASSPDGTYEQYF.

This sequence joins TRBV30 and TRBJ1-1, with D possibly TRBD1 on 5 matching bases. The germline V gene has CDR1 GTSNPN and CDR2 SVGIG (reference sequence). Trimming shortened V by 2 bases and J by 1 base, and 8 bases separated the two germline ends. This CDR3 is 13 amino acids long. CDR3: CAWSYDRNTEAFF. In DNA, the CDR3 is TGTGCCTGGAGTTACGACAGGAACACTGAAGCTTTCTTT. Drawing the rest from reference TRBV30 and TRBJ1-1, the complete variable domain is SQTIHQWPATLVQPVGSPLSLECTVEGTSNPNLYWYRQAAGRGLQLLFYSVGIGQISSEVPQNLSASRPQDRQFILSSKKLLLSDSGFYLCAWSYDRNTEAFFGQGTRLTVV.

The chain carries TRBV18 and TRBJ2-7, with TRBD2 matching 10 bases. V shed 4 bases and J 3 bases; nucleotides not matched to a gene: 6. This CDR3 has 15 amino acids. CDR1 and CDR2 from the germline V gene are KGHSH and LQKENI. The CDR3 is CASSLTGLANYEQYF. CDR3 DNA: TGTGCCAGCTCACTCACGGGACTAGCGAACTACGAGCAGTACTTC.

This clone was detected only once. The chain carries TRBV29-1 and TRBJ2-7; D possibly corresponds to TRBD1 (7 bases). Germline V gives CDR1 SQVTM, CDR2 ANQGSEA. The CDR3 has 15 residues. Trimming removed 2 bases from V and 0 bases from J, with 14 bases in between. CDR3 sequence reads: CSVELAGQSSYEQYF. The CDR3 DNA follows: TGCAGCGTTGAATTGGCGGGACAGTCCTCCTACGAGCAGTACTTC.

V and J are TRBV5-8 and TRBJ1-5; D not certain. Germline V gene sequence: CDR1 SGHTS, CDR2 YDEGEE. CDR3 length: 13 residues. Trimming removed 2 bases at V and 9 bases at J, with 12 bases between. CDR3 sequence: CASSFLTNGPQHF. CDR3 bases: TGTGCCAGCAGCTTCTTGACTAACGGGCCCCAGCATTTT.

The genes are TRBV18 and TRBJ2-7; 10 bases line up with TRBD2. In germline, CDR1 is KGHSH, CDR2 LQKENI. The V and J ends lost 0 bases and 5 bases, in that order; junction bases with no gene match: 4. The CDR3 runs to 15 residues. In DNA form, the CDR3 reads TGTGCCAGCTCACCACCAGCGGGAGGGGAAAACGAGCAGTACTTC. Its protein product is CASSPPAGGENEQYF. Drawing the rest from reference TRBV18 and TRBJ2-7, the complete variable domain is NAGVMQNPRHLVRRRGQEARLRCSPMKGHSHVYWYRQLPEEGLKFMVYLQKENIIDESGMPKERFSAEFPKEGPSILRIQQVVRGDSAAYFCASSPPAGGENEQYFGPGTRLTVT.

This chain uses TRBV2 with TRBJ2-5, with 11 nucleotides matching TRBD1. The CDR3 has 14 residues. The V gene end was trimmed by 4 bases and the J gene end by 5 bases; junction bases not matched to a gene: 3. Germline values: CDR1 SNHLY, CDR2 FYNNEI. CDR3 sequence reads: CASSGDRGVETQYF. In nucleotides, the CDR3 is TGTGCCAGCAGTGGGGACAGGGGGGTGGAGACCCAGTACTTC.

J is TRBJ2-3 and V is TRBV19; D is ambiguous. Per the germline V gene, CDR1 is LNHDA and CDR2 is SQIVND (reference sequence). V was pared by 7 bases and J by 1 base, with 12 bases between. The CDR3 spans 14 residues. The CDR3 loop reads CASTSMAGTDTQYF. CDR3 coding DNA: TGTGCCAGTACCTCTATGGCGGGCACAGATACGCAGTATTTT. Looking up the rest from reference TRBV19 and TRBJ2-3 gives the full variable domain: DGGITQSPKYLFRKEGQNVTLSCEQNLNHDAMYWYRQDPGQGLRLIYYSQIVNDFQKGDIAEGYSVSREKKESFPLTVTSAQKNPTAFYLCASTSMAGTDTQYFGPGTRLTVL.

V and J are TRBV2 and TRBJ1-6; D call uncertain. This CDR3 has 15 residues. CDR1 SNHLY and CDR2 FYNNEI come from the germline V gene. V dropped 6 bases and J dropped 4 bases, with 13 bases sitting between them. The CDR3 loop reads CASSGGFDYNSPLHF. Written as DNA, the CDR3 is TGTGCCAGCAGCGGAGGATTCGATTATAATTCACCCCTCCACTTT.

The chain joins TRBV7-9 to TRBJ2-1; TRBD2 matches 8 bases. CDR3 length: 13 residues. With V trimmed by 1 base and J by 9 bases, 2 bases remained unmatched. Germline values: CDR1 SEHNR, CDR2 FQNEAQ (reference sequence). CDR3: CASSLVGTSEQFF. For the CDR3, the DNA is TGTGCCAGCAGCTTAGTGGGGACTAGTGAGCAGTTCTTC.

CDR3 nucleotides: TGTGCCAGTAGTGCACAACTAGCGGGAGGAACCAAAAACATTCAGTACTTC. It is translated as CASSAQLAGGTKNIQYF. The chain has TRBV19 and TRBJ2-4; 12 bases are a match to TRBD2. The CDR3 runs to 17 residues. V lost 5 bases and J lost 2; bases outside the gene matches: 7. The germline V gene encodes CDR1 LNHDA and CDR2 SQIVND (reference sequence).

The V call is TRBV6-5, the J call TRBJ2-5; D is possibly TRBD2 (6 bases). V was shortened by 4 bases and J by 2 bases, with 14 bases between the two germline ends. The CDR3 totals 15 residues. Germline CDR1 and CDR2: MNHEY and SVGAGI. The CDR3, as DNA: TGTGCCAGCAGTTGGCCCGGGACTTCTCAAGAGACCCAGTACTTC. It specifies CASSWPGTSQETQYF.

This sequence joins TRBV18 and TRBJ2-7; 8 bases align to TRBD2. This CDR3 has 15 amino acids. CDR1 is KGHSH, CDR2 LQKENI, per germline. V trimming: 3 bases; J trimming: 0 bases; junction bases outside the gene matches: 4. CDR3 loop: CASSPGSGTSYEQYF. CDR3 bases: TGTGCCAGCTCACCCGGTAGCGGGACCTCCTACGAGCAGTACTTC. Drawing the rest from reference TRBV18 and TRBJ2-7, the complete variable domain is NAGVMQNPRHLVRRRGQEARLRCSPMKGHSHVYWYRQLPEEGLKFMVYLQKENIIDESGMPKERFSAEFPKEGPSILRIQQVVRGDSAAYFCASSPGSGTSYEQYFGPGTRLTVT.

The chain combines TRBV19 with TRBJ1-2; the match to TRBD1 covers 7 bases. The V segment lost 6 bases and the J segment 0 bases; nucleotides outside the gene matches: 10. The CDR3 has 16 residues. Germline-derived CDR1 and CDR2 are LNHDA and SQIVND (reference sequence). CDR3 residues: CASSRQGSSANYGYTF. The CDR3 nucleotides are TGTGCCAGTAGCAGACAGGGCTCTTCGGCTAACTATGGCTACACCTTC.

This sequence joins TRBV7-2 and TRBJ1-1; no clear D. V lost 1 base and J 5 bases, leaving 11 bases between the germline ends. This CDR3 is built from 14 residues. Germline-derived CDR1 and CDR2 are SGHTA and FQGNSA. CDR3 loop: CASSLVFRATEAFF. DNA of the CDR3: TGTGCCAGCAGCTTAGTGTTTCGAGCTACTGAAGCTTTCTTT.

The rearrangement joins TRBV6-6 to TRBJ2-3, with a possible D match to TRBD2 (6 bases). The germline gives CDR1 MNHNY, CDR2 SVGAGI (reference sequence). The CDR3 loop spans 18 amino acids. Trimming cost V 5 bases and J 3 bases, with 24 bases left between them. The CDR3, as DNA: TGTGCCAGCAGTCCCAGTCCCCCACGGGAGAGGAGGACAGATACGCAGTATTTT. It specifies CASSPSPPRERRTDTQYF.

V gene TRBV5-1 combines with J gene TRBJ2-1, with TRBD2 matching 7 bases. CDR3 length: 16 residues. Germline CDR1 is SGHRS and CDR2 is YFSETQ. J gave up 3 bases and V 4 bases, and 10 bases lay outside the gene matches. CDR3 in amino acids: CASSPGEGLNYNEQFF. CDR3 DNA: TGCGCCAGCAGCCCGGGTGAGGGACTAAACTACAATGAGCAGTTCTTC.

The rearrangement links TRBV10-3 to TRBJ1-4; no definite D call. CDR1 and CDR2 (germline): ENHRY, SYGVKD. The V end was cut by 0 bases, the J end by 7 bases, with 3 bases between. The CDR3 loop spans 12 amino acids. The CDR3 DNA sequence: TGTGCCATCAGTGAGTCGAGTGAAAAACTGTTTTTT. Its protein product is CAISESSEKLFF.

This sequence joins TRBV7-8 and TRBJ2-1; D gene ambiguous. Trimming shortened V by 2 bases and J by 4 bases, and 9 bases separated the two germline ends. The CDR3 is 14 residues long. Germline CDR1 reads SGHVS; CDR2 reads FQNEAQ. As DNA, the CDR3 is TGTGCCAGCAGCTTACGTATACAGTACAATGAGCAGTTCTTC. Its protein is CASSLRIQYNEQFF. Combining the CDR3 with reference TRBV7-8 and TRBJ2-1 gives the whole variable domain GAGVSQSPRYKVAKRGQDVALRCDPISGHVSLFWYQQALGQGPEFLTYFQNEAQLDKSGLPSDRFFAERPEGSVSTLKIQRTQQEDSAVYLCASSLRIQYNEQFFGPGTRLTVL.

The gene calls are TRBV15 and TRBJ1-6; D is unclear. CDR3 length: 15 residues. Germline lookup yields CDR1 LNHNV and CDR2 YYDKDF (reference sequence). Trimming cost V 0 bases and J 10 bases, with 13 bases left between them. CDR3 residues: CATSRDRVRSSPLHF. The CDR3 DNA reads TGTGCCACCAGCAGAGATCGGGTGCGGAGCTCACCCCTCCACTTT.